This T cell receptor (beta chain) was sequenced in a study of sequential checkpoint blockade in melanoma. Looking at the study overall: Roughly 22 patients had matched tumor biopsies before treatment and at week 13 after nivolumab or ipilimumab alone.

Treatment: randomized to nivolumab then ipilimumab (arm A) or the reverse (arm B). The protocol was immunoSEQ multiplex PCR, while the TCRdb copy is restricted to in-frame clones and leaves out a portion. The sample contains fewer than 8,000 clones, around a quarter of which appear only once. The germline V and J ends were trimmed by 1 base and 4 bases, with 10 bases remaining between them. The CDR3 has 14 amino acids. Germline CDR1 reads SGHNT; CDR2 reads YENEEA. The V gene is TRBV11-3, the J gene TRBJ2-5; weak D call: TRBD1 (6 bases). This clonotype originated in a human donor with melanoma. The sample was tumor tissue (inferred from file names), taken from a patient given nivolumab and ipilimumab in sequence. The CDR3 reads CASSLGSGVETQYF. In nucleotides, the CDR3 is TGTGCCAGCAGCTTAGGATCAGGGGTAGAGACCCAGTACTTC.